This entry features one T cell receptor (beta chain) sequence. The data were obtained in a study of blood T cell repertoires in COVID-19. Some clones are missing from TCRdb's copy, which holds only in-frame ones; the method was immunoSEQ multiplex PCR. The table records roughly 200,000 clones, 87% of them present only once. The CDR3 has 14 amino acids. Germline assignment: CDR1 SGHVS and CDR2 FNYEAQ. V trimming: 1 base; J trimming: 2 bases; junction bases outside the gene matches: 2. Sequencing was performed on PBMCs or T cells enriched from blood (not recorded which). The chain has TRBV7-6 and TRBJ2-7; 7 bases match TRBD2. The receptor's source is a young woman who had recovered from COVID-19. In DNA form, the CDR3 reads TGTGCCAGCAGCTTAGGGGAGGGGACCTACGAGCAGTACTTC. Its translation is CASSLGEGTYEQYF. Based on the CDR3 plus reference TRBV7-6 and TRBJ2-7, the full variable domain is GAGVSQSPRYKVTKRGQDVALRCDPISGHVSLYWYRQALGQGPEFLTYFNYEAQQDKSGLPNDRFSAERPEGSISTLTIQRTEQRDSAMYRCASSLGEGTYEQYFGPGTRLTVT.